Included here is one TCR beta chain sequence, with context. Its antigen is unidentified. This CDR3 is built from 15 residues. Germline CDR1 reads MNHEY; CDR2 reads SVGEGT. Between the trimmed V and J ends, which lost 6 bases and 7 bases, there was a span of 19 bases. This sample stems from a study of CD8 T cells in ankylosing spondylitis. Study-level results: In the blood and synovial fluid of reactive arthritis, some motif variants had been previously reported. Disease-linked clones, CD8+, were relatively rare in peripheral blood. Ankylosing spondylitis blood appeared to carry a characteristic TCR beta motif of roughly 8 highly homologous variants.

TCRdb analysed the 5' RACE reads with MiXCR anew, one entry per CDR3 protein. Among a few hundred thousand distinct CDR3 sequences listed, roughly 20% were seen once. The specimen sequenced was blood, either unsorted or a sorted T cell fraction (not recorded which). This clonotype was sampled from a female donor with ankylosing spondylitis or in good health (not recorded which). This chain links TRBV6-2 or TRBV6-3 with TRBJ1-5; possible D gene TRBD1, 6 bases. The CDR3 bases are TGTGCCAGCAGCCCCGGCGGGGGCGACGGGCAGCCCCAGCATTTT. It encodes CASSPGGGDGQPQHF.